These 8 T cell receptor beta chains originate from one sample sequenced in a study of persistence of HIV-infected CD4 T cells. This nonspecific control used anti-CD3/anti-CD28 bead stimulation of CD4+ T cells. Responding CD4+ T cells were sorted by upregulation of both CD40 ligand and CD69. This was the immunoSEQ version 4 assay in survey mode. The protocol was immunoSEQ multiplex PCR, while the TCRdb copy is restricted to in-frame clones and leaves out a portion. Of around 45,000 clones listed, 90% to 95% are singletons. Their recognized antigens are unknown. The specimen was CD4+ T cells sorted from PBMCs after roughly 18-hour stimulation, collected from a patient who received antiretroviral therapy. All receptors come from an adult man with HIV who was CMV-seropositive.

Concerning this clone itself: Other DNA sequences of this sample code for an identical CDR3. The chain employs TRBV25-1 and TRBJ2-7; the match to TRBD1 covers 7 bases. Trimming took 7 bases from V and 0 from J; bases not matched to a gene: 3. The CDR3 spans 13 residues. The germline gives CDR1 MGHDK, CDR2 SYGVNS. The CDR3 reads CASTRDSSYEQYF. As DNA, the CDR3 is TGTGCCAGCACCAGGGACAGCTCCTACGAGCAGTACTTC.

The gene calls are TRBV19 and TRBJ2-3; 9 bases are a match to TRBD2. Germline assignment: CDR1 LNHDA and CDR2 SQIVND (reference sequence). Trimming at V came to 2 bases and at J to 4 bases, leaving 7 bases not matched to a gene. The length of the CDR3 is 16 residues. The CDR3 loop reads CASSIRGLARPDTQYF. DNA for the CDR3: TGTGCCAGTAGTATAAGAGGACTAGCGAGGCCAGATACGCAGTATTTT. Drawing the rest from reference TRBV19 and TRBJ2-3, the complete variable domain is DGGITQSPKYLFRKEGQNVTLSCEQNLNHDAMYWYRQDPGQGLRLIYYSQIVNDFQKGDIAEGYSVSREKKESFPLTVTSAQKNPTAFYLCASSIRGLARPDTQYFGPGTRLTVL.

The J gene is TRBJ2-2, the V gene TRBV2; 7 bases map to TRBD1. J gave up 5 bases and V 4 bases, and 10 bases lay outside the gene matches. The CDR3 loop spans 16 amino acids. CDR1 and CDR2 from the germline V gene are SNHLY and FYNNEI. The CDR3 is CASSGRQGVRTGELFF. In DNA, the CDR3 is TGTGCCAGCAGTGGTCGGCAGGGGGTACGGACCGGGGAGCTGTTTTTT.

The rearrangement joins TRBV18 to TRBJ2-7, with 7 bases matching TRBD2. The CDR3 is made up of 15 amino acids. Germline loops: CDR1 KGHSH, CDR2 LQKENI. Trimming took 1 base from V and 3 from J; bases not matched to a gene: 6. CDR3 protein: CASSPRGTGGYEQYF. CDR3 coding DNA: TGTGCCAGCTCACCACGGGGGACGGGAGGCTACGAGCAGTACTTC.

The V call is TRBV5-1, the J call TRBJ2-7, with D hard to call. Trimming pared 5 bases from V and 8 bases from J, leaving 23 bases between. This CDR3 spans 15 amino acids. CDR1 is SGHRS and CDR2 is YFSETQ in the germline V gene. The CDR3 loop is CASRPTILPGEKQYF. The CDR3 region has the DNA TGCGCCAGCAGACCGACGATCTTACCAGGTGAGAAGCAGTACTTC.

This chain joins TRBV29-1 and TRBJ2-3; D gene unclear. Trimming pared 6 bases from V and 2 bases from J, leaving 6 bases between. This CDR3 is built from 11 residues. The germline V gene encodes CDR1 SQVTM and CDR2 ANQGSEA. This CDR3 reads CSVHLTDTQYF. The CDR3 nucleotides are TGCAGCGTCCATCTCACAGATACGCAGTATTTT.

The chain couples TRBV5-1 to TRBJ2-5; D call uncertain. The ends were cut back, 1 base at V and 4 bases at J, with 14 bases in the middle. This CDR3 is built from 15 residues. Germline values: CDR1 SGHRS, CDR2 YFSETQ. The CDR3: CASSLLGQALETQYF. For the CDR3, the DNA is TGCGCCAGCAGCTTGCTAGGGCAGGCATTAGAGACCCAGTACTTC.

The chain joins TRBV6-5 to TRBJ1-5; 7 bases fit TRBD1. The trim removed 8 bases at V and 11 bases at J, leaving 15 bases unmatched. The CDR3 runs 14 residues. Per the germline V gene, CDR1 is MNHEY and CDR2 is SVGAGI. As DNA, the CDR3 is TGTGCCAGCCGGGCGGACAGGAGGGACGGGGCCCAGCATTTT. The encoded protein is CASRADRRDGAQHF.